Listed below are T cell receptor beta chains from one sample, sequenced in a study of identical twins. From the 5' RACE reads, TCRdb called clonotypes with MiXCR, one entry per CDR3 protein. The sample yields 520,000 or so distinct CDR3 sequences, about 20% seen once. The same sample was also used in a study of T cells expressing NK-cell markers.

Specimen: CD4+ T cells sorted from blood. Every receptor here comes from a woman in her late teens or twenties in good health. Both conserved end residues are part of each CDR3. D genes are given only for firm matches. Size is stated for part of the rows, as once, few or many counts, or as a class when the clone is expanded.

>NA|TRBV7-9|TRBJ2-3|few
TGTGCCAGCAGCCCCAAGGGTGGAAGGACAGATACGCAGTATTTT
CASSPKGGRTDTQYF
>NA|TRBV5-6|TRBJ1-3|few
TGTGCCAGCAGCTTCGGAAGGCTCTCTGGAAACACCATATATTTT
CASSFGRLSGNTIYF
>NA|TRBV24-1|TRBJ1-2|few
TGTGCCACCTGGGGGGCGGCAAATGGCTACACCTTC
CATWGAANGYTF
>TRBD1|TRBV7-8|TRBJ1-2|NA
TGTGCCAGCAGCCCATCCGGGACAGGGTTTTATGGCTACACCTTC
CASSPSGTGFYGYTF
>TRBD2|TRBV9|TRBJ2-5|few
TGTGCCAGCAGCGTGGGGCCAGCGGGGCTACAAGAGACCCAGTACTTC
CASSVGPAGLQETQYF
>NA|TRBV12-3/TRBV12-4|TRBJ1-1|NA
TGTGCCAGCAGCCGATCTGGGCTAGGTAGGACTGAAGCTTTCTTT
CASSRSGLGRTEAFF
>NA|TRBV20-1|TRBJ2-3|few
TGCAGTGCGGCAGGACAGTCCTCCACAGATACGCAGTATTTT
CSAAGQSSTDTQYF
>TRBD1|TRBV7-9|TRBJ2-5|NA
TGTGCCAGCAGCTGGGGGACAGTCACAGAGACCCAGTACTTC
CASSWGTVTETQYF
>NA|TRBV20-1|TRBJ2-5|NA
TGCAGTGCTAGAGACCCGGGACTGTTCCAAGAGACCCAGTACTTC
CSARDPGLFQETQYF
>TRBD2|TRBV6-5|TRBJ2-4|many
TGTGCCAGCAGTTACTCGACGGCTAGCGGGAGGAAAAACATTCAGTACTTC
CASSYSTASGRKNIQYF
>TRBD2|TRBV7-9|TRBJ2-3|NA
TGTGCCAGCAGCCTTAGCGGGGCAGCCGCAGATACGCAGTATTTT
CASSLSGAAADTQYF
>NA|TRBV20-1|TRBJ2-7|few
TGCAGTGCTCCGGGGAGCTCCTACGAGCAGTACTTC
CSAPGSSYEQYF
>TRBD2|TRBV15|TRBJ2-7|NA
TGTGCCACCAGCAGAGAAATAGCGGGGAACGAGCAGTACTTC
CATSREIAGNEQYF
>TRBD2|TRBV12-3/TRBV12-4|TRBJ2-7|many
TGTGCCAGCAGCATAACTAGCGGGAGGCCCTACGAGCAGTACTTC
CASSITSGRPYEQYF
>NA|TRBV12-3/TRBV12-4|TRBJ1-2|once
TGTGCCAGCAGTTTTGGGCCTCAGAGAGGCTATGGCTACACCTTC
CASSFGPQRGYGYTF
>NA|TRBV12-3/TRBV12-4|TRBJ1-1|NA
TGTGCCAGCAGTCTCGAACCGATGAACACTGAAGCTTTCTTT
CASSLEPMNTEAFF
>TRBD2|TRBV18|TRBJ2-1|few
TGTGCCAGCTCACCACTGGGACTAGCGGTTGGGGATGAGCAGTTCTTC
CASSPLGLAVGDEQFF
>NA|TRBV20-1|TRBJ2-2|few
TGCAGTGCTAAGCCGGGAGTGACCACCGGGGAGCTGTTTTTT
CSAKPGVTTGELFF
>TRBD1|TRBV3-1|TRBJ2-2|few
TGTGCCGTCTCAAGGGCAGGGGGTACCACCGGGGAGCTGTTTTTT
CAVSRAGGTTGELFF
>NA|TRBV20-1|TRBJ2-7|NA
TGCAGTGCTACACCATTTCAGCGGGACAGATACGAGCAGTACTTC
CSATPFQRDRYEQYF
>TRBD1|TRBV6-1|TRBJ2-7|NA
TGTGCCAGCAGTGAAGGGACAGGGTATTTTTGGGACGAGCAGTACTTC
CASSEGTGYFWDEQYF
>NA|TRBV7-2|TRBJ2-1|few
TGTGCCAGCAGCCCAGGGAGGCAGGGCCAGTTCTTC
CASSPGRQGQFF
>NA|TRBV24-1|TRBJ2-3|NA
TGTGCCACCAGTGACCCGGGATTCACAGATACGCAGTATTTT
CATSDPGFTDTQYF
>TRBD1|TRBV20-1|TRBJ1-2|few
TGCAGTGCAGCGGACAGGGGCCTCGGGGGCTATGGCTACACCTTC
CSAADRGLGGYGYTF
>NA|TRBV18|TRBJ2-2|NA
TGTGCCAGCTCATCCGGACAGAGGGGGACCGGGGAGCTGTTTTTT
CASSSGQRGTGELFF
>NA|TRBV2|TRBJ2-7|few
TGTGCCAGCAGTGAAATAGGGGGGAAGTACGAGCAGTACTTC
CASSEIGGKYEQYF
>TRBD2|TRBV12-3/TRBV12-4|TRBJ2-5|few
TGTGCCAGCAGTTTAGGGGGGGGGGAGGAGACCCAGTACTTC
CASSLGGGEETQYF
>NA|TRBV5-1|TRBJ1-1|few
TGCGCCAGCAGCTTGGCCGAGGAAAACACTGAAGCTTTCTTT
CASSLAEENTEAFF
>TRBD1|TRBV9|TRBJ2-1|NA
TGTGCCAGCAGCTCCCCGGGACAGGGTACCAATGAGCAGTTCTTC
CASSSPGQGTNEQFF
>NA|TRBV20-1|TRBJ2-2|NA
TGCAGTGCTAGTCGGCAGTACTCCGGGGAGCTGTTTTTT
CSASRQYSGELFF
>NA|TRBV12-3/TRBV12-4|TRBJ2-1|few
TGTGCCAGCAGTTTACGACCCCCCGGGCGGGGAAGCTCCTACAATGAGCAGTTCTTC
CASSLRPPGRGSSYNEQFF
>NA|TRBV7-9|TRBJ1-1|few
TGTGCCAGCAGCTTAGACGAGAACACTGAAGCTTTCTTT
CASSLDENTEAFF
>NA|TRBV12-3/TRBV12-4|TRBJ2-7|NA
TGTGCCAGCAGTCCCCGGACAGGGAGGGTACACGAGCAGTACTTC
CASSPRTGRVHEQYF
>NA|TRBV21-1|TRBJ2-1|NA
TGTGCCAGCAGCAAAGGGGCGGTAGGCGCCTACAATGAGCAGTTCTTC
CASSKGAVGAYNEQFF
>NA|TRBV7-9|TRBJ2-1|few
TGTGCCAGCAGCCCCATGGGGGATGAGCAGTTCTTC
CASSPMGDEQFF
>TRBD1|TRBV6-5|TRBJ1-3|NA
TGTGCCAGCAGTTACTCGCGACAGGGGGCACGAAACACCATATATTTT
CASSYSRQGARNTIYF
>NA|TRBV7-2|TRBJ2-3|NA
TGTGCCAGCAGCTTTACCGCCCCCCCAGATACGCAGTATTTT
CASSFTAPPDTQYF
>NA|TRBV20-1|TRBJ2-3|NA
TGCAGTGCTAGCCGGGACTTAAGCACAGATACGCAGTATTTT
CSASRDLSTDTQYF
>NA|TRBV20-1|TRBJ2-5|NA
TGCAGTGCTAGAGTCTCTTTAGAGACCCAGTACTTC
CSARVSLETQYF
>NA|TRBV20-1|TRBJ2-1|few
TGCAGTGCTAGAGTGGCGGGGCCCTCCTACAATGAGCAGTTCTTC
CSARVAGPSYNEQFF
>NA|TRBV6-2/TRBV6-3|TRBJ2-1|NA
TGTGCCAGCACGGAATACAATGAGCAGTTCTTC
CASTEYNEQFF
>NA|TRBV27|TRBJ2-5|few
TGTGCCAGCTGCCCGAGGGCGGGAGAGACCCAGTACTTC
CASCPRAGETQYF
>NA|TRBV28|TRBJ2-3|few
TGTGCCAGCACCTATAGGGCAGATACGCAGTATTTT
CASTYRADTQYF
>NA|TRBV20-1|TRBJ2-7|few
TGCAGTGCTCGTACTAGCAGTACCGACGAGCAGTACTTC
CSARTSSTDEQYF
>NA|TRBV27|TRBJ2-2|NA
TGTGCCAGCAGTTATAGCGCGAACACCGGGGAGCTGTTTTTT
CASSYSANTGELFF
>NA|TRBV20-1|TRBJ2-1|NA
TGCAGTGCTAGTACCGGTTACAATGAGCAGTTCTTC
CSASTGYNEQFF
>TRBD2|TRBV7-7|TRBJ2-1|few
TGTGCTAGCAGCCCGGGACTAAGGACCGGTGAGCAGTTCTTC
CASSPGLRTGEQFF
>NA|TRBV28|TRBJ1-5|NA
TGTGCCAGCAGTCCGACCTTGCCTAATCAGCCCCAGCATTTT
CASSPTLPNQPQHF
>TRBD2|TRBV7-2|TRBJ2-5|NA
TGTGCCAGCAGCTCCTCCAGCGGGGGGGGATATCCCCAGTACTTC
CASSSSSGGGYPQYF
>NA|TRBV15|TRBJ2-2|few
TGTGCCACCAGCAGAGATTACCGGGAATCCGGGGAGCTGTTTTTT
CATSRDYRESGELFF
>NA|TRBV20-1|TRBJ2-7|NA
TGCAGTGCTAGAGACCAACCCACTCTAGAGCAGTACTTC
CSARDQPTLEQYF
>NA|TRBV6-1|TRBJ1-1|few
TGTGCCAGCAGGCCCGGGTTGAACACTGAAGCTTTCTTT
CASRPGLNTEAFF
>NA|TRBV7-9|TRBJ2-1|many
TGTGCCAGCAGCTCGAGCGACTCCTACAATGAGCAGTTCTTC
CASSSSDSYNEQFF
>NA|TRBV20-1|TRBJ1-5|NA
TGCAGTGCTAGGGGCGGAGGTAGCAATCAGCCCCAGCATTTT
CSARGGGSNQPQHF
>TRBD1|TRBV6-1|TRBJ1-1|few
TGTGCCAGCAGTCGACAGGGGAGGGGTTGGACTGAAGCTTTCTTT
CASSRQGRGWTEAFF
>NA|TRBV7-9|TRBJ2-5|NA
TGTGCCAGCAGGCTGGCCGGGGCCCAGTACTTC
CASRLAGAQYF
>TRBD2|TRBV20-1|TRBJ2-7|few
TGCAGTGTGGAGGGGCCAGCGGGAGTCAACGAGCAGTACTTC
CSVEGPAGVNEQYF
>TRBD1|TRBV25-1|TRBJ2-1|once
TGTGCCAGCAGCGCGACGGACAGGGGTAACAGCAATGAGCAGTTCTTC
CASSATDRGNSNEQFF
>NA|TRBV10-3|TRBJ1-1|NA
TGTGCCATCACGACGGTTGATGGTGCTGAAGCTTTCTTT
CAITTVDGAEAFF
>TRBD1|TRBV20-1|TRBJ1-2|NA
TGCAGTGCTCGTAGGAGCGCGGGACAGGGCTATGGCTACACCTTC
CSARRSAGQGYGYTF